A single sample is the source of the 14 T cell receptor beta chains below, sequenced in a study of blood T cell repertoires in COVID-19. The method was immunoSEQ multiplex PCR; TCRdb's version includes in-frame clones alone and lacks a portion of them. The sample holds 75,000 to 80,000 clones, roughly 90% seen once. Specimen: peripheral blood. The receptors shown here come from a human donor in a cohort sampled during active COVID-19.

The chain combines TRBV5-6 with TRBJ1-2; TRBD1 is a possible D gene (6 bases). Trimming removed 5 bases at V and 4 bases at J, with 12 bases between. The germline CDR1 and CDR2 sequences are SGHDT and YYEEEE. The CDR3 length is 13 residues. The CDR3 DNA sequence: TGTGCCAGCAGTGTTACAGGGACCTATGGCTACACCTTC. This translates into CASSVTGTYGYTF.

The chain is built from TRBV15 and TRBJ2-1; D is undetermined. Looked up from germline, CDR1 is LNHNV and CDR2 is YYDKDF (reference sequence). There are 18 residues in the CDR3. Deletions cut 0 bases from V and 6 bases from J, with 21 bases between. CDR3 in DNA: TGTGCCACCAGCAGAGATATTTCCCAATCCCTCCTCAGCAATGAGCAGTTCTTC. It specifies CATSRDISQSLLSNEQFF.

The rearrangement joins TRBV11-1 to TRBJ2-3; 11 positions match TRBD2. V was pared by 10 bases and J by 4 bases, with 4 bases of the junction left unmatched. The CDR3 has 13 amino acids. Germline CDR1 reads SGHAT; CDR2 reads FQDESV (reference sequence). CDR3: CAILAGASDTQYF. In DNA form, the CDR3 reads TGTGCCATACTAGCGGGAGCGTCAGATACGCAGTATTTT.

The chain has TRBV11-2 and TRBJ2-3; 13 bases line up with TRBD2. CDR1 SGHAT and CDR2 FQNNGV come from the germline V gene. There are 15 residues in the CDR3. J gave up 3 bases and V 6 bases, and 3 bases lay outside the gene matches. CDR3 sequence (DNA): TGTGCCAGCAGAGGGACTAGCGGGGATACAGATACGCAGTATTTT. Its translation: CASRGTSGDTDTQYF. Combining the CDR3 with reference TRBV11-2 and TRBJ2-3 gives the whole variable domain EAGVAQSPRYKIIEKRQSVAFWCNPISGHATLYWYQQILGQGPKLLIQFQNNGVVDDSQLPKDRFSAERLKGVDSTLKIQPAKLEDSAVYLCASRGTSGDTDTQYFGPGTRLTVL.

The CDR3 region has the DNA TGCGCCAGCAGCTCCGGGACAGATTTCTATGGCTACACCTTC. It translates to CASSSGTDFYGYTF. This chain links TRBV5-1 with TRBJ1-2; 7 bases match TRBD1. The CDR3 covers 14 residues. In germline, CDR1 is SGHRS, CDR2 YFSETQ. V lost 3 bases and J lost 4; bases outside the gene matches: 6.

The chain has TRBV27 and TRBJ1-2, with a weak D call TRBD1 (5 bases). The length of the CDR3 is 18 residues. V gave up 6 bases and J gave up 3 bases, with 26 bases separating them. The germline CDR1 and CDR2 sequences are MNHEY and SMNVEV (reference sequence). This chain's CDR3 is CASSQTTIRTRGDYGYTF. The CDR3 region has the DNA TGTGCCAGCAGCCAAACTACTATTCGGACCCGGGGGGACTATGGCTACACCTTC.

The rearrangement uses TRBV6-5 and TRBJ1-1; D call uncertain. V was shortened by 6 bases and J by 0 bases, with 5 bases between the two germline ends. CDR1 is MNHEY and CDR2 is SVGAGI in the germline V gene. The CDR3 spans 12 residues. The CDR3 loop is CASRSMNTEAFF. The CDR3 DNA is TGTGCCAGCAGGTCCATGAACACTGAAGCTTTCTTT.

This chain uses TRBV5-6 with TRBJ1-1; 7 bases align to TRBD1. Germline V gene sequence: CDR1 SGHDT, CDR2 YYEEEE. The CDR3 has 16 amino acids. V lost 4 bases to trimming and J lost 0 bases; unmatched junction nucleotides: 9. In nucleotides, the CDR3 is TGTGCCAGCAGCAATCGGGACAGCCTTATGAACACTGAAGCTTTCTTT. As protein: CASSNRDSLMNTEAFF.

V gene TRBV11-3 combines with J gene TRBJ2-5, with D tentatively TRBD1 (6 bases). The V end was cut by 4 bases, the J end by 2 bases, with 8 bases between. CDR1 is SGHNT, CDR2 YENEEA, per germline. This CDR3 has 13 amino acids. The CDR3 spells CASSWTAQETQYF. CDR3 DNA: TGTGCCAGCAGCTGGACAGCGCAAGAGACCCAGTACTTC.

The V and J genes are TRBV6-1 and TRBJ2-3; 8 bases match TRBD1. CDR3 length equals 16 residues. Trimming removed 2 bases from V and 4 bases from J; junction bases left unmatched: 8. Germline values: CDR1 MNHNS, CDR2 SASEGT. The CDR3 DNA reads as TGTGCCAGCAGTGAACTTCGTCAGGGGGCTTCAGATACGCAGTATTTT. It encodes CASSELRQGASDTQYF.

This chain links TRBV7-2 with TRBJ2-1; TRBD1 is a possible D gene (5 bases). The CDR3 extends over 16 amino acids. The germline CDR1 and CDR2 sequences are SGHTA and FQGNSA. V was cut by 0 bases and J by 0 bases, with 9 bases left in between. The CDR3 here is CASSLASQGSYNEQFF. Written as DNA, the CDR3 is TGTGCCAGCAGCTTAGCAAGTCAGGGCTCCTACAATGAGCAGTTCTTC.

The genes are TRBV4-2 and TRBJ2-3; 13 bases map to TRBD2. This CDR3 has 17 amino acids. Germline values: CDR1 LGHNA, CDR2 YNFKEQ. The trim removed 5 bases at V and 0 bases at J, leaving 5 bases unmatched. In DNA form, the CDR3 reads TGTGCCAGCAGCGAACTAGCGGGGGGGTCTAGCACAGATACGCAGTATTTT. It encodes CASSELAGGSSTDTQYF.

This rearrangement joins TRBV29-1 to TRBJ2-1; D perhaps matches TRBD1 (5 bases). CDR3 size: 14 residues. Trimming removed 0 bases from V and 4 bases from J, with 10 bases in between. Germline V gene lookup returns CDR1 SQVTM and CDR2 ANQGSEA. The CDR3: CSVEEAGLYNEQFF. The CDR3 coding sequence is TGCAGCGTTGAAGAAGCAGGGTTATACAATGAGCAGTTCTTC.

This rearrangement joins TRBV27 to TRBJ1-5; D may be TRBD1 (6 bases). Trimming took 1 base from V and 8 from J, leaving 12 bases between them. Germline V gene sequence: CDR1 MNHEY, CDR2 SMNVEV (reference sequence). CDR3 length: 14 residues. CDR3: CASSLWGGVEPQHF. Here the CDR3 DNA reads TGTGCCAGCAGTTTATGGGGGGGCGTGGAGCCCCAGCATTTT.